The TCR beta chain described here comes from a study of response to subunit inactivated influenza vaccine. TCRdb reprocessed the RT-PCR reads with MiXCR, giving one entry per CDR3 protein. Of approximately 700,000 distinct CDR3 sequences listed, approximately 14% are singletons. The sequencing here drew on PBMCs from blood, taken less than 13 days after vaccination. The clonotype was recovered from a man in his forties or fifties who received an inactivated influenza vaccine.

CDR3 in amino acids: CASTPERDKRYNEQFF. CDR3 in DNA: TGTGCCAGCACCCCGGAGAGGGACAAGAGATACAATGAGCAGTTCTTC. The chain is built from TRBV7-2 and TRBJ2-1, with D perhaps TRBD1 (6 bases). V lost 7 bases and J 4 bases, leaving 20 bases between the germline ends. CDR1 and CDR2 from the germline V gene are SGHTA and FQGNSA. The CDR3 runs 16 residues.